This T cell receptor beta chain was identified in a study of post-analysis software for immune sequencing data (dated by TCRdb to 2013 to 2016). Broadly, across the study: Disease courses on record covered relapsing-remitting, secondary progressive and progressive-relapsing multiple sclerosis, though some patients had no subtype annotation. The patient repertoires were set against about eleven previously published healthy control repertoires from donors whose ages ranged from roughly 6 to 26 years. A subset of samples was prepared in parallel using single-end sample barcoding, then pooled and co-amplified after Illumina adapter ligation. Broad study findings and their caveats: Roughly 5 TRBV segments, including TRBV5-6, TRBV5-1 and TRBV20-1, were significantly more frequent in patients than controls. Direct clustering with F measure revealed strong co-clustering of samples prepared in the same batch, which led to a batch-effect correction. Significantly lower normalized Chao1 diversity was found in multiple sclerosis patients than in controls, suggesting substantial peripheral T-cell clonal expansion. The multiple sclerosis patient group was slightly younger than the control group.

From cysteine to phenylalanine, the CDR3 is 15 amino acids long. Left in the record is the CDR3 DNA by itself, 45 bases read in frame from the first base. Per the germline V gene (reference sequence), DFQATT is the CDR1 and SNEGSKA is the CDR2. Trimming removed 2 bases from V and 1 base from J; the gene matches leave 6 bases unexplained. To demonstrate the VDJtools post-analysis software, TCR beta repertoires were profiled from the peripheral blood of roughly 14 young patients with multiple sclerosis. Multiple sclerosis patients were children and adolescents aged roughly 6 to 17 years. The library was obtained by PCR. Sequencer: Illumina HiSeq 2500. To reduce PCR and sequencing biases, unique molecular identifiers were incorporated into the TCR beta cDNA libraries. Every 1 to 10 million input T cells yielded approximately 500,000 cDNA molecules, meaning each molecule approximated one T cell. Patient libraries were prepared and sequenced with the same protocol used for the earlier healthy control dataset. Within a given batch, samples were prepared together, multiplexed and sequenced on the same HiSeq lane. In the original analysis: Raw barcoded reads were processed with MIGEC, and single-read molecular identifier groups were discarded before consensus assembly and CDR3 extraction. Clonotype tables were post-analysed with VDJtools, normalizing diversity by down-sampling all datasets to the smallest sample size. To correct batch-related cross-sample contamination, repertoire overlap clustering matched CDR3 amino acid sequences but not nucleotide sequences. In-frame beta chains were kept once TCRdb had trimmed the public reads at Q25 with fastp and called clones with MiXCR. Rows are unified per CDR3 protein, each entry keeping the most common DNA and genes. These V and J calls derive from TCRdb rather than the authors' analysis. The sample yields 820,000 or so distinct CDR3 sequences; approximately 53% were counted once. Around 4.5% of the sample is held by the ten biggest clonotypes.

To note about this clonotype: It has no known antigen specificity. No quality values exist for individual bases; no much larger clone is one base distant.

The sequencing sample was made of blood. The sequence came from a girl between 10 and 17 years old with multiple sclerosis. The chain joins TRBV20-1 to TRBJ2-7, and 9 junctional nucleotides match TRBD1. The CDR3 loop reads CSARPGTGSSYEQYF. The DNA sequence is as follows: TGCAGTGCTAGACCGGGGACAGGGAGTTCCTACGAGCAGTACTTC.